This entry describes one T cell receptor beta chain. Antigen specificity is unknown. This sample is part of a study of PD-1 blockade in classical Hodgkin lymphoma. Germline V gene sequence: CDR1 MDHEN, CDR2 SYDVKM. CDR3 length equals 14 residues. The germline V and J ends were trimmed by 4 bases and 0 bases, with 10 bases remaining between them. Findings and caveats of the study: Newly diagnosed patients reportedly trailed healthy donors in baseline TCR diversity.

Time point here: newly diagnosed, previously untreated cHL patient sample. What served as comparison were PBMCs in newly diagnosed, untreated classical Hodgkin lymphoma. Measured with immunoSEQ multiplex PCR; TCRdb has only the in-frame clones, and not every one. Of 25,000 to 35,000 clones listed, approximately 94% are singletons. Input material: peripheral blood mononuclear cells (PBMCs). The gene calls are TRBV28 and TRBJ2-7; D is unclear. This TCR derives from a human donor with classical Hodgkin lymphoma. The CDR3 DNA sequence: TGTGCCAGCAGTTCGAGCGTAAACTCCTACGAGCAGTACTTC. It specifies CASSSSVNSYEQYF.